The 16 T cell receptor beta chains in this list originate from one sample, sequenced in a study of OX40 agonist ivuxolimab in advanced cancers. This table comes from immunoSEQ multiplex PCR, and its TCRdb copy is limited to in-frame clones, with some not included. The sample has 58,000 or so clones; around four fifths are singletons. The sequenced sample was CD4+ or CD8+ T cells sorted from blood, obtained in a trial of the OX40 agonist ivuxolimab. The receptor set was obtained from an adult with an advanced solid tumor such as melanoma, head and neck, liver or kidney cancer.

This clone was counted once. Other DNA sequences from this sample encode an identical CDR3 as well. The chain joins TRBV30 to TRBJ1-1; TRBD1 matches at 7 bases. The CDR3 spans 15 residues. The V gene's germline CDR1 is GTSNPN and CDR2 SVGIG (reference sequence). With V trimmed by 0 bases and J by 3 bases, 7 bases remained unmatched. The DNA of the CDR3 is TGTGCCTGGAGTGTACTGGACAGGAGAGACACTGAAGCTTTCTTT. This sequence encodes CAWSVLDRRDTEAFF.

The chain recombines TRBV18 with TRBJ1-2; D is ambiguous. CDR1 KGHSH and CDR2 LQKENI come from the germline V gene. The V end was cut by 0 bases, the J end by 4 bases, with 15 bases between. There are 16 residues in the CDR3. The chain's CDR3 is CASSPPDAEGFYGYTF. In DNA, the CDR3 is TGTGCCAGCTCACCACCGGACGCCGAGGGCTTCTATGGCTACACCTTC. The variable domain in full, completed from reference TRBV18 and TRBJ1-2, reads NAGVMQNPRHLVRRRGQEARLRCSPMKGHSHVYWYRQLPEEGLKFMVYLQKENIIDESGMPKERFSAEFPKEGPSILRIQQVVRGDSAAYFCASSPPDAEGFYGYTFGSGTRLTVV.

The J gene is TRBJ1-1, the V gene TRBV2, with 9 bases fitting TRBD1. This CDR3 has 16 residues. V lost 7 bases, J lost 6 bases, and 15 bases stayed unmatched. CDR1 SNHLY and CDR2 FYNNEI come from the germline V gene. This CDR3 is CASKDPGQGGVAEAFF. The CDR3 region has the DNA TGTGCCAGCAAAGACCCGGGACAGGGTGGTGTGGCTGAAGCTTTCTTT.

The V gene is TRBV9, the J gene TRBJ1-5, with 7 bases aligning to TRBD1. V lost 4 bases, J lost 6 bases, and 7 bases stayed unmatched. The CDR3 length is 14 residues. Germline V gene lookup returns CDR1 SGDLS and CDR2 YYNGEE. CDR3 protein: CASSTQGEGQPQHF. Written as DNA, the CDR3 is TGTGCCAGCAGCACTCAGGGGGAGGGTCAGCCCCAGCATTTT.

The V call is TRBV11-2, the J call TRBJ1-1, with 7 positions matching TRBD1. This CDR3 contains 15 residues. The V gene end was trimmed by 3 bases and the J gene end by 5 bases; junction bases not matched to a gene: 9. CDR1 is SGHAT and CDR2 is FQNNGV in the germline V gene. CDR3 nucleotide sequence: TGTGCCAGCAGCTTTGGACAGGAGATTGAGACTGAAGCTTTCTTT. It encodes CASSFGQEIETEAFF.

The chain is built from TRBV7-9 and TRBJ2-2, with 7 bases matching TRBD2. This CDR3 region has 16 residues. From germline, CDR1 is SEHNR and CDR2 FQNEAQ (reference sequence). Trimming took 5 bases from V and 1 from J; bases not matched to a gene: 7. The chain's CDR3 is CASSRWRGMNTGELFF. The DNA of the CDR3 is TGTGCCAGCAGCCGATGGCGGGGGATGAACACCGGGGAGCTGTTTTTT.

CDR3 amino acids: CASSQERIGGYEQYF. In nucleotides, the CDR3 is TGTGCCAGCAGCCAAGAACGAATCGGGGGCTACGAGCAGTACTTC. The chain has TRBV4-2 and TRBJ2-7; D possibly corresponds to TRBD2 (6 bases). This CDR3 is built from 15 residues. Trimming left V 0 bases short and J 3 bases short, with 12 bases between. Germline V gives CDR1 LGHNA, CDR2 YNFKEQ.

CDR3 amino acids: CASSLLTGGTDTQYF. CDR3 nucleotides: TGTGCCAGCAGCTTATTGACAGGGGGAACGGATACGCAGTATTTT. The genes are TRBV9 and TRBJ2-3; TRBD1 aligns across 9 bases. J gave up 6 bases and V 4 bases, and 9 bases lay outside the gene matches. The CDR3 consists of 15 residues. CDR1 is SGDLS, CDR2 YYNGEE, per germline.

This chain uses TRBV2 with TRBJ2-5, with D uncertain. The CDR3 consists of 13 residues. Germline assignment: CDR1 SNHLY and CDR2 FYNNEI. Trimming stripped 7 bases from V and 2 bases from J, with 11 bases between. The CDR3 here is CASIGSGQETQYF. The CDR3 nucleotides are TGTGCCAGCATCGGGTCAGGACAAGAGACCCAGTACTTC.

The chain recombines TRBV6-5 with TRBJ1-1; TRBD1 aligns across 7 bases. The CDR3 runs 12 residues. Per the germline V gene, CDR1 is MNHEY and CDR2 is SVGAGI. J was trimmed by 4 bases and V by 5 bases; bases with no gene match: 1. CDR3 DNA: TGTGCCAGCAGTCGACAGGGCACTGAAGCTTTCTTT. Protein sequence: CASSRQGTEAFF.

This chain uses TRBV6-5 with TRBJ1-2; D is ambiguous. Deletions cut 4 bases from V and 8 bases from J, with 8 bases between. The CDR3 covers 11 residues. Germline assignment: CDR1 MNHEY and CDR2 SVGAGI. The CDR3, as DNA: TGTGCCAGCAGTTTAGGACGGGGCTACACCTTC. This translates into CASSLGRGYTF.

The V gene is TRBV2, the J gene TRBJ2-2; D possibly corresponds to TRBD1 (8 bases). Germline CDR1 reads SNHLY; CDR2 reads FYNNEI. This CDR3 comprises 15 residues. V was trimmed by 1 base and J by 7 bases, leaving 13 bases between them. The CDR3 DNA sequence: TGTGCCAGCAGTGAAGACAGGGGGGGTGGCGGGGAGCTGTTTTTT. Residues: CASSEDRGGGGELFF.

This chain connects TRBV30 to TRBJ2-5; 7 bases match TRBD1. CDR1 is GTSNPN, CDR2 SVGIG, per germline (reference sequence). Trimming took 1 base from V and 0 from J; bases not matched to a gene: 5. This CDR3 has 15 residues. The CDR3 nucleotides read TGTGCCTGGAGTGCAGGACAGGTTTACCAAGAGACCCAGTACTTC. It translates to CAWSAGQVYQETQYF.

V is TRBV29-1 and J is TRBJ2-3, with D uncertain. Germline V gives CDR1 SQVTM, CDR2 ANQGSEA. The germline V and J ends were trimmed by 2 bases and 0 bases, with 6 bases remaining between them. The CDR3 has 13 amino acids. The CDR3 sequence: CSVEQSSTDTQYF. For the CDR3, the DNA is TGCAGCGTTGAACAGAGTAGCACAGATACGCAGTATTTT.

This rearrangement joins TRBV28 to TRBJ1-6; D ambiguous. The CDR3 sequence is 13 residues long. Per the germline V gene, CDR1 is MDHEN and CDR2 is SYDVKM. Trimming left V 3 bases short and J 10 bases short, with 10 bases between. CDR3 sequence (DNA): TGTGCCAGCAGTTTTCCGAGGGTATCACCCCTCCACTTT. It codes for CASSFPRVSPLHF.

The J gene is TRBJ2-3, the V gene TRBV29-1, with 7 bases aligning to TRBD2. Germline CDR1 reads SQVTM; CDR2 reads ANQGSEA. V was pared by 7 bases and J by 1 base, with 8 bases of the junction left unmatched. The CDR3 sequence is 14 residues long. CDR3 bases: TGCAGCGGGACCTTGGGGGGGGGCACAGATACGCAGTATTTT. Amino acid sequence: CSGTLGGGTDTQYF.